What follows are 18 T cell receptor beta chains derived from one specimen sequenced in a study of blood T cell repertoires in COVID-19. The repertoire was sequenced with immunoSEQ multiplex PCR; TCRdb's copy has only in-frame clones and lacks some. The repertoire has under 300,000 clones, approximately 86% of them found once; the top ten carry roughly 3.3%. The sequenced sample consisted of PBMCs or T cells enriched from blood (not recorded which). The source is a woman aged 40 to 50 with acute COVID-19.

The chain recombines TRBV30 with TRBJ2-3, with 11 bases identical to TRBD1. The J segment lost 3 bases and the V segment lost 2 bases, leaving 7 bases of the junction unmatched. Germline assignment: CDR1 GTSNPN and CDR2 SVGIG (reference sequence). The CDR3 is 16 residues long. The CDR3 reads CAWSIPRDRGTDTQYF. Here the CDR3 DNA reads TGTGCCTGGAGTATACCCCGGGACAGGGGGACAGATACGCAGTATTTT.

The chain employs TRBV9 and TRBJ2-1; 12 positions agree with TRBD2. The ends lost 4 bases at V and 0 bases at J; junction bases unmatched: 5. This CDR3 has 17 amino acids. Germline V lookup: CDR1 SGDLS, CDR2 YYNGEE. CDR3 DNA sequence: TGTGCCAGCAGCTTCCGACTAGCGGGAGACTCCTACAATGAGCAGTTCTTC. Residues: CASSFRLAGDSYNEQFF.

The V gene is TRBV29-1, the J gene TRBJ1-2; TRBD1 aligns across 8 bases. The CDR3 totals 13 residues. With V trimmed by 6 bases and J by 7 bases, 10 bases remained unmatched. Looked up from germline, CDR1 is SQVTM and CDR2 is ANQGSEA. CDR3 sequence (DNA): TGCAGCGTCGATTTCAGGGGGCAATCTGGCTACACCTTC. Its protein product is CSVDFRGQSGYTF.

This clone came up once. The chain carries TRBV19 and TRBJ1-2; 7 bases are a match to TRBD1. The CDR3 contains 15 residues. The trim removed 3 bases at V and 0 bases at J, leaving 4 bases unmatched. CDR1 and CDR2 from the germline V gene are LNHDA and SQIVND (reference sequence). CDR3 sequence (DNA): TGTGCCAGTAGTATCGGGACAGATTCTAACTATGGCTACACCTTC. This sequence encodes CASSIGTDSNYGYTF. The full variable domain, rest sourced from reference TRBV19 and TRBJ1-2, is DGGITQSPKYLFRKEGQNVTLSCEQNLNHDAMYWYRQDPGQGLRLIYYSQIVNDFQKGDIAEGYSVSREKKESFPLTVTSAQKNPTAFYLCASSIGTDSNYGYTFGSGTRLTVV.

The rearrangement joins TRBV4-1 to TRBJ2-1; 7 bases are a match to TRBD2. CDR3 length: 17 amino acids. The germline V gene has CDR1 MGHRA and CDR2 YSYEKL. Trimming took 2 bases from V and 6 from J; bases not matched to a gene: 13. Here the CDR3 reads CASSQRESGEGGNEQFF. The CDR3 coding sequence is TGCGCCAGCAGCCAAAGGGAGTCGGGGGAGGGCGGCAATGAGCAGTTCTTC.

V gene TRBV7-9 combines with J gene TRBJ1-2; D uncertain. The V end was cut by 0 bases, the J end by 6 bases, with 17 bases between. Germline CDR1 is SEHNR and CDR2 is FQNEAQ (reference sequence). This CDR3 comprises 16 residues. The CDR3 spells CASSLAIGRKPHGYTF. CDR3 sequence (DNA): TGTGCCAGCAGCTTAGCGATAGGGAGGAAGCCCCATGGCTACACCTTC. Based on the CDR3 plus reference TRBV7-9 and TRBJ1-2, the full variable domain is DTGVSQNPRHKITKRGQNVTFRCDPISEHNRLYWYRQTLGQGPEFLTYFQNEAQLEKSRLLSDRFSAERPKGSFSTLEIQRTEQGDSAMYLCASSLAIGRKPHGYTFGSGTRLTVV.

The chain employs TRBV4-1 and TRBJ2-1, with a possible D match to TRBD2 (6 bases). CDR1 MGHRA and CDR2 YSYEKL come from the germline V gene. There are 16 residues in the CDR3. The V end was cut by 0 bases, the J end by 7 bases, with 16 bases between. The CDR3 DNA reads TGCGCCAGCAGCCAAGATATGGCTCGCCGGGGGAATGAGCAGTTCTTC. Its translation: CASSQDMARRGNEQFF.

This chain connects TRBV6-6 to TRBJ1-2; D gene ambiguous. V was clipped by 4 bases and J by 2 bases, with 8 bases between them. Looked up from germline, CDR1 is MNHNY and CDR2 is SVGAGI (reference sequence). The CDR3 consists of 13 residues. CDR3 nucleotides: TGTGCCAGCAGTTTGCCGGGGAACTATGGCTACACCTTC. It specifies CASSLPGNYGYTF.

This clone was observed once. The chain combines TRBV9 with TRBJ2-1, with D perhaps matching TRBD1 (6 bases). This CDR3 comprises 16 residues. Germline CDR1 SGDLS, CDR2 YYNGEE. Trimming left V 4 bases short and J 1 base short, with 15 bases between. In DNA form, the CDR3 reads TGTGCCAGCAGCCCCCATACAGGGACATCCTACAATGAGCAGTTCTTC. Protein sequence: CASSPHTGTSYNEQFF. The full variable domain, rest sourced from reference TRBV9 and TRBJ2-1, is DSGVTQTPKHLITATGQRVTLRCSPRSGDLSVYWYQQSLDQGLQFLIQYYNGEERAKGNILERFSAQQFPDLHSELNLSSLELGDSALYFCASSPHTGTSYNEQFFGPGTRLTVL.

V and J are TRBV10-3 and TRBJ2-7; the match to TRBD1 covers 9 bases. From germline, CDR1 is ENHRY and CDR2 SYGVKD. V dropped 4 bases and J dropped 0; count of bases not matched to a gene: 7. CDR3 length: 16 residues. The CDR3 coding sequence is TGTGCCATCAGTGGGCGGGACAGGGCGAGCTCCTACGAGCAGTACTTC. This gives the protein CAISGRDRASSYEQYF.

This chain uses TRBV14 with TRBJ2-3; 7 bases agree with TRBD2. CDR1 and CDR2 (germline): SGHDN, FVKESK. The CDR3 totals 14 residues. Trimming cost V 0 bases and J 5 bases; bases outside gene matches: 2. CDR3 sequence (DNA): TGTGCCAGCAGCCAAGATGGGGGGGAAGATACGCAGTATTTT. It translates to CASSQDGGEDTQYF.

This sequence joins TRBV11-3 and TRBJ1-1; D unresolved. Trimming removed 3 bases from V and 6 bases from J, with 8 bases in between. CDR3 length: 12 amino acids. Germline V CDR1 and CDR2: SGHNT, YENEEA. CDR3 nucleotides: TGTGCCAGCAGCTTCCCGGAGGCTGAAGCTTTCTTT. It translates to CASSFPEAEAFF. Combining the CDR3 with reference TRBV11-3 and TRBJ1-1 gives the whole variable domain EAGVVQSPRYKIIEKKQPVAFWCNPISGHNTLYWYLQNLGQGPELLIRYENEEAVDDSQLPKDRFSAERLKGVDSTLKIQPAELGDSAVYLCASSFPEAEAFFGQGTRLTVV.

The J gene is TRBJ2-1, the V gene TRBV5-1; 8 bases map to TRBD1. V gave up 0 bases and J gave up 9 bases; unmatched junction bases: 11. The CDR3 consists of 16 residues. Per the germline V gene, CDR1 is SGHRS and CDR2 is YFSETQ. CDR3 region: CASSLDDRGGYGEQFF. Here the CDR3 DNA reads TGCGCCAGCAGCTTGGACGACAGGGGAGGTTACGGTGAGCAGTTCTTC.

The rearrangement joins TRBV6-7 to TRBJ2-6, with a tentative D call TRBD1 (6 bases). TRBV6-7 is marked as an open reading frame, function uncertain. V was pared by 10 bases and J by 3 bases, with 16 bases between. CDR3 length: 15 residues. The DNA of the CDR3 is TGTGCCACCGGACAGCAGGGTTGTGGGGCCAACGTCCTGACTTTC. This translates into CATGQQGCGANVLTF.

The gene calls are TRBV30 and TRBJ2-1, with D maybe TRBD2 (6 bases). The V and J ends lost 6 bases and 9 bases respectively, with 18 bases between them. CDR3 length: 13 residues. In germline, CDR1 is GTSNPN, CDR2 SVGIG (reference sequence). This CDR3 reads CACNPGTSGEQFF. CDR3 bases: TGTGCCTGTAACCCGGGGACTTCGGGTGAGCAGTTCTTC.

The chain couples TRBV6-5 to TRBJ2-6, with D hard to call. CDR3 length equals 13 residues. Germline V gene lookup returns CDR1 MNHEY and CDR2 SVGAGI. Trimming stripped 5 bases from V and 4 bases from J, with 6 bases between. The DNA for the CDR3 is TGTGCCAGCAGTCGGTCAGGGGCCAACGTCCTGACTTTC. Amino acid sequence: CASSRSGANVLTF.

This chain links TRBV5-1 with TRBJ2-7; TRBD1 aligns across 7 bases. The V and J ends lost 0 bases and 3 bases, in that order; junction bases with no gene match: 0. CDR1 is SGHRS, CDR2 YFSETQ, per germline. The CDR3 spans 13 residues. CDR3 in DNA: TGCGCCAGCAGCTTGGGGACAGGCTACGAGCAGTACTTC. Translating it yields CASSLGTGYEQYF.

This clone was detected a few times. This chain uses TRBV7-9 with TRBJ2-1; 7 bases are a match to TRBD2. This CDR3 is built from 14 residues. Germline V gene sequence: CDR1 SEHNR, CDR2 FQNEAQ (reference sequence). Trimming at V came to 11 bases and at J to 0 bases, leaving 7 bases not matched to a gene. The CDR3 DNA reads as TGTGCCGTAGGGCGGGAGTCCTCCTACAATGAGCAGTTCTTC. This gives the protein CAVGRESSYNEQFF.